The T cell receptor (beta chain) under discussion was sequenced for a study of blood T cell repertoires in COVID-19. Study-wide context: Donors in the United States, Italy and Spain gave samples during acute or convalescent COVID-19. T cells, B-cell-depleted T cells, or PBMCs provided the cDNA or gDNA that served as material.

This CDR3 comprises 12 residues. Per the germline V gene, CDR1 is LGHNT and CDR2 is FRNRAP. Trimming shortened V by 4 bases and J by 10 bases, and 10 bases separated the two germline ends. How the authors handled the data: Amplification of reference gene primers was used by the study to estimate nucleated cell counts. Clones were sequenced by immunoSEQ multiplex PCR, and TCRdb holds only the in-frame ones, with some missing. The DNA gave D and trimming, while V, J and clone size come from that table. The sample consists of tens of thousands of clones, around 90% of them appearing once. The source material was peripheral blood. The V and J genes are TRBV12-5 and TRBJ1-4; D gene unclear. The source of this sequence is a man aged 50 to 59 with active COVID-19. CDR3 nucleotide sequence: TGTGCTAGTGGTTGGTTGCGGGGAAAACTGTTTTTT. Its protein product is CASGWLRGKLFF.